What follows is one T cell receptor (beta chain) and its context. The antigen is undetermined. Whole-study results and caveats: Whole repertoires were not studied in the larger cohort, only one V-J beta rearrangement.

After constant-region reverse-primer amplification, full-length variable regions underwent semi-nested PCR with Nested Universal Primer A. TCRdb re-derived calls from the 5' RACE reads in MiXCR, one entry per CDR3 protein. This sample has 40,000 to 65,000 distinct CDR3 sequences, with around 26% found just once. Purified naive CD4+ T cells were depleted of CD25+ Tregs. This CDR3 spans 17 amino acids. Germline CDR1 reads KGHDR; CDR2 reads SFDVKD. Trimming removed 1 base from V and 7 bases from J, with 21 bases in between. The TCR comes from a female donor with breast cancer. V gene TRBV24-1 combines with J gene TRBJ2-5; the D gene is possibly TRBD1 (7 bases). The sample was tumor-infiltrating naive CD4+ T cells sorted from the breast tumor. The sample's subset: naive CD4+ T cells, CD4+CD45RA+CD25-. The CDR3 DNA sequence: TGTGCCACCAGTGATTTCTCCACCCGACAGGGAGGTGTGACCCAGTACTTC. Encoded protein: CATSDFSTRQGGVTQYF.